A selection of T cell receptor beta chains follows, all from one sample in a study of Ad26.COV2.S vaccination and SARS-CoV-2 variants. Libraries were prepared by immunoSEQ multiplex PCR; TCRdb keeps only in-frame clonotypes and omits some of them. The table lists some 250,000 clones, approximately 87% of them singletons. The sample consisted of peripheral blood, taken in a trial of Ad26.COV2.S vaccine versus placebo. The receptors come from a person between 18 and 60 years old who received the Ad26.COV2.S COVID-19 vaccine or a placebo. Each CDR3 is given with its conserved first and last residue. A D gene is named only where the DNA matches it firmly. Clone size is stated in some rows and not others, as once, few, many or a class when expanded.

once	TRBD2	17	TRBV18	TRBJ2-1	CASSPPGSLAGGNEQFF	TGTGCCAGCTCACCACCCGGTAGTCTAGCGGGAGGGAATGAGCAGTTCTTC
.	TRBD1	14	TRBV19	TRBJ2-7	CASSSGTGWYEQYF	TGTGCCAGTAGTTCCGGGACAGGGTGGTACGAGCAGTACTTC
.	.	13	TRBV6-2/TRBV6-3	TRBJ2-7	CASSNPGPYEQYF	TGTGCCAGCAGCAACCCGGGACCCTACGAGCAGTACTTC
.	.	15	TRBV5-5	TRBJ1-2	CASSLVQGANYGYTF	TGTGCCAGCAGCTTGGTACAGGGAGCCAACTATGGCTACACCTTC
.	.	16	TRBV14	TRBJ1-2	CASSQHPGTSNYGYTF	TGTGCCAGCAGCCAACATCCAGGGACATCTAACTATGGCTACACCTTC
.	TRBD1	15	TRBV6-2/TRBV6-3	TRBJ2-7	CASSFRGLVGYEQYF	TGTGCCAGCAGTTTTAGGGGGCTAGTCGGCTACGAGCAGTACTTC
.	.	17	TRBV6-1	TRBJ2-5	CASSEGVEGPFRRTQYF	TGTGCCAGCAGTGAGGGGGTGGAGGGACCGTTTAGAAGGACCCAGTACTTC
.	TRBD1	14	TRBV6-5	TRBJ2-3	CASSGRTGRDTQYF	TGTGCCAGCAGCGGCCGGACAGGGAGGGATACGCAGTATTTT
.	.	12	TRBV30	TRBJ2-7	CAWSVRGDEQYF	TGTGCCTGGAGTGTACGAGGGGACGAGCAGTACTTC
.	TRBD2	21	TRBV27	TRBJ2-1	CASSLRMEVLAGASSYNEQFF	TGTGCCAGCAGTTTAAGGATGGAGGTACTAGCGGGGGCTAGCTCCTACAATGAGCAGTTCTTC
.	.	15	TRBV11-2	TRBJ2-7	CASSLEGWGSYEQYF	TGTGCCAGCAGCTTAGAAGGGTGGGGCTCCTACGAGCAGTACTTC
.	TRBD2	15	TRBV7-8	TRBJ2-5	CASSPTSGVQETQYF	TGTGCCAGCAGCCCGACTAGCGGAGTTCAAGAGACCCAGTACTTC
.	TRBD2	17	TRBV3-1/TRBV3-2	TRBJ2-3	CASSRKRTSGSGDTQYF	TGTGCCAGCAGCCGCAAAAGGACTAGCGGGAGTGGCGATACGCAGTATTTT
.	.	14	TRBV3-1/TRBV3-2	TRBJ1-6	CASMQGPANSPLHF	TGTGCCAGCATGCAGGGGCCGGCCAATTCACCCCTCCACTTT